This T cell receptor beta chain is from a study of blood T cell repertoires in COVID-19. As for the study in general: COVID-19 samples, acute and convalescent, were from the United States, Italy and Spain. PBMCs, B-cell-depleted T cells, or T cells were the source of the cDNA or gDNA that made up the material.

As originally analysed: The assay estimated nucleated cells by amplifying reference gene primers. Using immunoSEQ multiplex PCR, the repertoire was profiled, and TCRdb retains in-frame clones only, with some absent. V and J calls and clone size are those listed in that table; D and trimming were worked out from the DNA. The sample contains 90,000 to 120,000 clones, approximately 88% of which appear only once. Trimming took off 3 bases at V and 11 bases at J, with 14 bases between the two ends. The CDR3 totals 12 residues. Germline V gene lookup returns CDR1 MDHEN and CDR2 SYDVKM. This sequence was found in a man in his forties or fifties with active or convalescent COVID-19. Sequenced sample: peripheral blood. The genes are TRBV28 and TRBJ2-7, with TRBD2 as a possible D gene (6 bases). The CDR3 nucleotides read TGTGCCAGCAGTTTGTTGGAGGGGCAGGAGTACTTC. This translates into CASSLLEGQEYF.